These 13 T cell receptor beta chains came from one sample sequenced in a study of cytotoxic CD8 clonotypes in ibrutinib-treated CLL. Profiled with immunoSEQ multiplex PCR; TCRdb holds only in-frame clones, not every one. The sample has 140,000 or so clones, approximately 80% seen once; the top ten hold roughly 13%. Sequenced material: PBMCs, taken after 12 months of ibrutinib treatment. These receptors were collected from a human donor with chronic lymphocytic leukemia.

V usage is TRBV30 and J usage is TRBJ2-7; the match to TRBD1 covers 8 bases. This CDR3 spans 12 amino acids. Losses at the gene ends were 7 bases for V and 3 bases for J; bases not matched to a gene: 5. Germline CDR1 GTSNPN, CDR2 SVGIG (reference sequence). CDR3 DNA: TGTGCCTTACAGGGGGAATTCTACGAGCAGTACTTC. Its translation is CALQGEFYEQYF.

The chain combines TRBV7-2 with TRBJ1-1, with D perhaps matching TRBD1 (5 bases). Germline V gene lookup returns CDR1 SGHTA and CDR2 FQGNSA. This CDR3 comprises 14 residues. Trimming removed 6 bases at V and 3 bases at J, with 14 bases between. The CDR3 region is CASRHTGGDTEAFF. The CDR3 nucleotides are TGTGCCAGCAGACACACAGGAGGGGACACTGAAGCTTTCTTT.

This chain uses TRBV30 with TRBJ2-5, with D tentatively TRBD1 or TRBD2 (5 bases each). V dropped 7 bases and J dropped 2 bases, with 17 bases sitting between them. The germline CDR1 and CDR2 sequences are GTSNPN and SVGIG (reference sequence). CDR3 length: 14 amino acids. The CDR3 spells CASARTGTQETQYF. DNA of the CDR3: TGTGCCTCCGCAAGGACGGGGACGCAAGAGACCCAGTACTTC.

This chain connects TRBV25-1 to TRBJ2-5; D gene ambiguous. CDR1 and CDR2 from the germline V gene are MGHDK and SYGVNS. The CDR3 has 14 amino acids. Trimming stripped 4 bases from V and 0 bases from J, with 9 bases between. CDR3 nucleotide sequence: TGTGCCAGCAGTGGTGACACGTACCAAGAGACCCAGTACTTC. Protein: CASSGDTYQETQYF.

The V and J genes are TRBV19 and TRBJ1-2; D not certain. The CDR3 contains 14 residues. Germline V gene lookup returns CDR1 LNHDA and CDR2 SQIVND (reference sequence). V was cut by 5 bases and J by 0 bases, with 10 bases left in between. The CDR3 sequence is CASSRLRANYGYTF. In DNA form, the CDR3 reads TGTGCCAGTAGTCGCCTCCGGGCTAACTATGGCTACACCTTC.

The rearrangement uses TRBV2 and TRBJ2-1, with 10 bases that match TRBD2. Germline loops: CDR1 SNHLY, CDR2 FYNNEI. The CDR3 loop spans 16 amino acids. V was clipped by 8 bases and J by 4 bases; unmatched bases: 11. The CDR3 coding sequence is TGTGCCAGCTCAGGGGGTAGCGGGAGGTCTTACAATGAGCAGTTCTTC. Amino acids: CASSGGSGRSYNEQFF.

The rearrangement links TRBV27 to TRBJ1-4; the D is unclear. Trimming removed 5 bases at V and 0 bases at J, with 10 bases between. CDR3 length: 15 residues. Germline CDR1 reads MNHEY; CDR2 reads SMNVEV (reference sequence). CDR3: CASSIRAATNEKLFF. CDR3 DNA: TGTGCCAGCAGTATCCGTGCGGCAACTAATGAAAAACTGTTTTTT.

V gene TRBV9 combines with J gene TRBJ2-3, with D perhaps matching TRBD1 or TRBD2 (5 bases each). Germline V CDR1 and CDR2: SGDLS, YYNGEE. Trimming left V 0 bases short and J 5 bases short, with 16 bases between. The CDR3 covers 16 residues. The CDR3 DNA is TGTGCCAGCAGCGTAGCCGGGGCCTGGGCCGGAGATACGCAGTATTTT. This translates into CASSVAGAWAGDTQYF.

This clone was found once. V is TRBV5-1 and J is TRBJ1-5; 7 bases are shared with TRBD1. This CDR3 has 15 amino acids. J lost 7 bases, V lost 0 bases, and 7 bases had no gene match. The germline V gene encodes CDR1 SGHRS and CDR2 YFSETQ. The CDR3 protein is CASSLAPGDSQPQHF. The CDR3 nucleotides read TGCGCCAGCAGCTTGGCCCCGGGGGACAGCCAGCCCCAGCATTTT.

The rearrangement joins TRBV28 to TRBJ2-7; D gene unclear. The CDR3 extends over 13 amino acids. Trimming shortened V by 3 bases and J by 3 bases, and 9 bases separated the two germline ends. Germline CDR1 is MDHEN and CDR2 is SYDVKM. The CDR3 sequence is CASSLPTGYEQYF. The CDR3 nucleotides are TGTGCCAGCAGTTTGCCAACCGGCTACGAGCAGTACTTC.

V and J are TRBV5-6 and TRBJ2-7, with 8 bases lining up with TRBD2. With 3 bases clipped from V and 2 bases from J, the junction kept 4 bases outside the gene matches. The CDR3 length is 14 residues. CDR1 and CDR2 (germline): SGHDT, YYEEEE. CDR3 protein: CASSSIAGTYEQYF. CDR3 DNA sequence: TGTGCCAGCAGCTCCATAGCGGGGACCTACGAGCAGTACTTC.

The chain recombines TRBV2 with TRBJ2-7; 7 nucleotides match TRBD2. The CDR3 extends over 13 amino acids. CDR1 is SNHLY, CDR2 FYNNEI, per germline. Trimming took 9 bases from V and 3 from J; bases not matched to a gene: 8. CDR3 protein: CARGEGPRYEQYF. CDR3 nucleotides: TGTGCCAGAGGGGAGGGACCGCGCTACGAGCAGTACTTC.

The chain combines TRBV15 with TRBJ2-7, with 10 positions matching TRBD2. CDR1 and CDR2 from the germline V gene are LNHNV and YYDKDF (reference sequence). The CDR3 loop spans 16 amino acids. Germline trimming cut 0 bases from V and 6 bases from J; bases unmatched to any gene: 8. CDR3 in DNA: TGTGCCACCAGCAGAGAATACCTAGCGGGAGTCTCCGAGCAGTACTTC. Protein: CATSREYLAGVSEQYF.